This paragraph covers one TCR beta chain sequence. The sample is drawn from a study of blood T cells in healthy people across ages. CDR3 length: 13 residues. Germline CDR1 reads DFQATT; CDR2 reads SNEGSKA (reference sequence). Trimming shortened V by 3 bases and J by 4 bases, and 7 bases separated the two germline ends. Combining a sample-barcoded 5' primer with a J-beta primer mix, a second PCR ran for 7 to 11 cycles. All samples gave at least 3 million CDR3-containing paired-end reads. Using its own MiXCR run on the 5' RACE reads, TCRdb lists one record per CDR3 protein. The profile covers fewer than 1,000,000 distinct CDR3 sequences, with around two fifths appearing a single time and about 21% taken by the ten largest.

The sequence came from a man between 60 and 75 years old in good health. The sample comprised blood. The V call is TRBV20-1, the J call TRBJ2-6; D remains ambiguous. The CDR3 loop reads CSASHWGANVLTF. Here the CDR3 DNA reads TGCAGTGCTAGCCATTGGGGGGCCAACGTCCTGACTTTC.